Shown below are 3 T cell receptor beta chains from a single sample sequenced in a study of T cell responses to AZD1222 COVID-19 vaccine. Measured with immunoSEQ multiplex PCR; TCRdb has only the in-frame clones, and not every one. The sample contains approximately 120,000 clones, approximately 91% of which appear only once. Source: peripheral blood, taken on day 0 of MenACWY control vaccination. The receptors come from an adult in good health.

The chain joins TRBV28 to TRBJ1-1; D uncertain. CDR3 length: 11 amino acids. Germline values: CDR1 MDHEN, CDR2 SYDVKM. CDR3 region: CAHCGDTEAFF. The CDR3, as DNA: TGTGCTCATTGTGGAGACACTGAAGCTTTCTTT. Complete variable domain (other parts from reference TRBV28 and TRBJ1-1): DVKVTQSSRYLVKRTGEKVFLECVQDMDHENMFWYRQDPGLGLRLIYFSYDVKMKEKGDIPEGYSVSREKKERFSLILESASTNQTSMYLCAHCGDTEAFFGQGTRLTVV.

This chain links TRBV5-6 with TRBJ2-7, with D possibly being TRBD1 (6 bases). The V gene's germline CDR1 is SGHDT and CDR2 YYEEEE. CDR3 length equals 17 residues. The germline V and J ends were trimmed by 1 base and 1 base, with 18 bases remaining between them. CDR3 amino acids: CASSLFETGEESYEQYF. The DNA of the CDR3 is TGTGCCAGCAGCTTGTTTGAGACAGGTGAGGAATCCTACGAGCAGTACTTC.

This clone was picked up a small number of times. This chain connects TRBV2 to TRBJ1-2; 8 positions agree with TRBD1. This CDR3 region has 13 residues. V trimming: 6 bases; J trimming: 3 bases; junction bases outside the gene matches: 3. Germline loops: CDR1 SNHLY, CDR2 FYNNEI. The CDR3 here is CASRVQGDYGYTF. The CDR3 DNA sequence: TGTGCCAGCAGAGTACAGGGGGACTATGGCTACACCTTC.